This section outlines one TCR beta chain sequence together with its context. Its cognate antigen is unknown. These data come from a study of shared clonotypes between healthy human individuals. Across the whole study: A donor's plate count was three for CD4 naive and three for CD4 memory; CD8 naive had two and CD8 memory one. Study findings and constraints: Rarefaction gave evidence that sorted-subset sequencing remained incomplete despite large depth.

All donors qualified as healthy HIV-negative adults and had experienced no recent acute infections or vaccinations. Division of CD4+ cells produced a CD45RA+ naive subset and a CD45RA-negative memory subset. Method: immunoSEQ multiplex PCR; TCRdb's copy keeps in-frame clones and lacks some. The repertoire holds about 2.5 million clones, with 85% to 95% as singletons. The sample taken for sequencing was naive CD4+ T cells from PBMCs. This sample's subset: CD45RA+ positively selected. This clonotype originated in a man between 18 and 29 years old in good health. Some clones in this sample may be carry-over from other donors' samples.

This chain's CDR3 is CASSGRFPSGNTIYF. The CDR3 nucleotides are TGTGCCAGCAGTGGCCGGTTCCCCTCTGGAAACACCATATATTTT. The chain links TRBV2 to TRBJ1-3; D unresolved. This CDR3 has 15 amino acids. Trimming took 4 bases from V and 0 from J, leaving 10 bases between them. Germline V CDR1 and CDR2: SNHLY, FYNNEI.